The TCR beta chain under discussion was sequenced for a study of response to subunit inactivated influenza vaccine. Whole-study findings and limits: The authors put forward the suggestion that each seasonal influenza vaccination may bring in only a limited number of new T cells.

MiXCR was run by TCRdb on the RT-PCR reads, yielding one entry per CDR3 protein. The sample lists roughly 700,000 distinct CDR3 sequences; more than 11% were seen once. This clonotype was counted between two and nine times. Its specificity is not known. The V end lost 3 bases, the J end lost 4 bases, and 13 bases lay between the germline ends. The V gene's germline CDR1 is DFQATT and CDR2 SNEGSKA (reference sequence). The CDR3 is 14 amino acids. This clonotype originated in a man between 50 and 59 years old who received an inactivated influenza vaccine. The chain uses TRBV20-1 and TRBJ1-3, with D perhaps matching TRBD1 (6 bases). The sample in question was PBMCs from blood, obtained approximately 15 days before vaccination. This chain's CDR3 is CSASDTGWGNTIYF. The CDR3 DNA reads TGCAGTGCTAGCGACACAGGGTGGGGAAACACCATATATTTT.